A single sample gave rise to the 9 T cell receptor beta chains below, sequenced in a study of a mutant IDH1 vaccine in newly diagnosed glioma. Their specific antigens are unknown. Time point given: week 5, during vaccination. With topical imiquimod, each dose of the vaccine consisted of 300 ug of mutant IDH1 20-mer peptide. Clones were read by immunoSEQ multiplex PCR, and TCRdb kept only the in-frame ones, dropping some. The sample consists of around 35,000 clones, approximately 83% of them appearing once. The sample here was PBMCs, taken from a glioma patient whose treatment included an IDH1 peptide vaccine. Receptors were obtained from a man aged 25-45 years with glioma.

This chain joins TRBV4-1 and TRBJ1-4; TRBD1 aligns across 9 bases. Germline values: CDR1 MGHRA, CDR2 YSYEKL. V dropped 3 bases and J dropped 3; count of bases not matched to a gene: 11. The CDR3 spans 18 residues. CDR3 residues: CASSQPPGQGFPNEKLFF. The CDR3 region has the DNA TGCGCCAGCAGCCAGCCCCCGGGACAGGGTTTCCCTAATGAAAAACTGTTTTTT.

Turning to this clone: The DNA is left out, because the CDR3 cannot be placed on it with certainty; the CDR3 is given as TCRdb lists it. This chain joins TRBV9 and TRBJ2-3; the table's TRBD1 call for D was not verified on the DNA. CDR1 and CDR2 (germline): SGDLS, YYNGEE. Counting both end residues, the CDR3 totals 16 amino acids. This CDR3 is CASTFGPGQSTDTQYF.

This sequence joins TRBV5-1 and TRBJ2-6, with D possibly being TRBD1 (5 bases). The CDR3 is 16 residues long. V was pared by 4 bases and J by 3 bases, with 14 bases between. Germline loops: CDR1 SGHRS, CDR2 YFSETQ. The chain's CDR3 is CASSLDVGLGANVLTF. Written as DNA, the CDR3 is TGCGCCAGCAGCCTGGATGTGGGGCTTGGGGCCAACGTCCTGACTTTC.

The chain employs TRBV5-1 and TRBJ2-1, with TRBD2 identical over 11 bases. Germline CDR1 is SGHRS and CDR2 is YFSETQ. After removal of 0 bases from V and 8 bases from J, the junction contained 7 bases not matched to a gene. CDR3 length equals 16 residues. CDR3 protein: CASSLVSGGAVDEQFF. CDR3 DNA: TGCGCCAGCAGCTTGGTTAGCGGGGGGGCCGTTGATGAGCAGTTCTTC. The full variable domain, its missing parts supplied by reference TRBV5-1 and TRBJ2-1, is KAGVTQTPRYLIKTRGQQVTLSCSPISGHRSVSWYQQTPGQGLQFLFEYFSETQRNKGNFPGRFSGRQFSNSRSEMNVSTLELGDSALYLCASSLVSGGAVDEQFFGPGTRLTVL.

This clone came up once. The chain recombines TRBV6-5 with TRBJ2-7, with D unresolved. Deletions cut 5 bases from V and 2 bases from J, with 13 bases between. There are 14 residues in the CDR3. Germline CDR1 MNHEY, CDR2 SVGAGI. This chain's CDR3 is CASSVGPPPYEQYF. The CDR3 nucleotides are TGTGCCAGCAGTGTGGGTCCGCCGCCCTACGAGCAGTACTTC.

The rearrangement links TRBV23-1 to TRBJ2-1, with TRBD2 identical over 9 bases. TRBV23-1 is filed as an ORF, its function uncertain. V gave up 0 bases and J gave up 3 bases; unmatched junction bases: 3. This CDR3 comprises 16 residues. The CDR3 reads CASSQSRLAVYNEQFF. CDR3 coding DNA: TGCGCCAGCAGTCAATCGAGACTAGCGGTCTACAATGAGCAGTTCTTC.

The chain links TRBV7-9 to TRBJ2-7; TRBD1 is a possible D gene (6 bases). In germline, CDR1 is SEHNR, CDR2 FQNEAQ (reference sequence). The CDR3 totals 15 residues. With 1 base removed from V and 0 bases from J, the gap between germline ends came to 10 bases. DNA for the CDR3: TGTGCCAGCAGCTTAGGGGGGCACAGCTCCTACGAGCAGTACTTC. Protein sequence: CASSLGGHSSYEQYF.

V is TRBV30 and J is TRBJ2-1; 7 bases are shared with TRBD2. V was pared by 1 base and J by 3 bases, with 6 bases of the junction left unmatched. Germline lookup yields CDR1 GTSNPN and CDR2 SVGIG (reference sequence). The CDR3 length is 15 residues. CDR3 nucleotides: TGTGCCTGGAGTGATCTAGCGGTCAACTACAATGAGCAGTTCTTC. Translating it yields CAWSDLAVNYNEQFF.

This chain uses TRBV4-3 with TRBJ2-1; TRBD2 agrees at 12 bases. Germline V gives CDR1 LGHNA, CDR2 YSLEER. The CDR3 is made up of 16 amino acids. J was trimmed by 5 bases and V by 3 bases; bases with no gene match: 5. The CDR3 here is CASSHQLAGGDNEQFF. In DNA form, the CDR3 reads TGCGCCAGCAGCCATCAACTAGCGGGGGGCGACAATGAGCAGTTCTTC.